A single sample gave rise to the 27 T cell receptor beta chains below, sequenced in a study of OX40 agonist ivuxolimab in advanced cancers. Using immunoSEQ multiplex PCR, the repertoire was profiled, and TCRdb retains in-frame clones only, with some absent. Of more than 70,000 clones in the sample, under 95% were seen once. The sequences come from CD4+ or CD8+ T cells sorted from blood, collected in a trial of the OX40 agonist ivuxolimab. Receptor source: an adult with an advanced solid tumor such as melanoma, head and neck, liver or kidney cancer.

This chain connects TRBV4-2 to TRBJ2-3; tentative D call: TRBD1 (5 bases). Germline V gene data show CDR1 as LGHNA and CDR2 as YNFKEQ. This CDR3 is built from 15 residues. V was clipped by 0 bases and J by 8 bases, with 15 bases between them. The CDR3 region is CASSQDGLGRGTQYF. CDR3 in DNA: TGTGCCAGCAGCCAAGACGGGTTGGGGCGAGGTACGCAGTATTTT.

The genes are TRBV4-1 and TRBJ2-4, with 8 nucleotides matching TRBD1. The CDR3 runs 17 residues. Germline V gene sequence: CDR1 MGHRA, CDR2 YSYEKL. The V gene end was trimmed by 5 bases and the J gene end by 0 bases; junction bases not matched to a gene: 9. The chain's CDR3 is CASSEGQEILAKNIQYF. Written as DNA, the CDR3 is TGCGCCAGCAGCGAGGGACAGGAGATATTAGCCAAAAACATTCAGTACTTC.

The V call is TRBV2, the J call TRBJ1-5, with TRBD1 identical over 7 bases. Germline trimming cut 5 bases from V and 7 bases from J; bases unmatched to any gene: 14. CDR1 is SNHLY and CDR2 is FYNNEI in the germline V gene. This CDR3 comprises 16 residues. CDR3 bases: TGTGCCAGCAGTTTTACCGGGACAGATTACGGGCAGCCCCAGCATTTT. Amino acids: CASSFTGTDYGQPQHF.

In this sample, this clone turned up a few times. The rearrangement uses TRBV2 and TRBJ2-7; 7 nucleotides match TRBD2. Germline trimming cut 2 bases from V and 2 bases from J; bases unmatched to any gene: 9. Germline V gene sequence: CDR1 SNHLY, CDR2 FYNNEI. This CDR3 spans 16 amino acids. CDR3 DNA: TGTGCCAGCAGTGAACCCGAGACTAGCCCTCCCTACGAGCAGTACTTC. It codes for CASSEPETSPPYEQYF.

The chain's CDR3 is CAISDPGQGQETQYF. For the CDR3, the DNA is TGTGCCATCAGTGACCCTGGACAGGGCCAAGAGACCCAGTACTTC. This chain links TRBV10-3 with TRBJ2-5; the match to TRBD1 covers 8 bases. In germline, CDR1 is ENHRY, CDR2 SYGVKD. V shed 3 bases, J shed 1 base, and the junction held 4 bases outside the gene matches. The CDR3 spans 15 residues.

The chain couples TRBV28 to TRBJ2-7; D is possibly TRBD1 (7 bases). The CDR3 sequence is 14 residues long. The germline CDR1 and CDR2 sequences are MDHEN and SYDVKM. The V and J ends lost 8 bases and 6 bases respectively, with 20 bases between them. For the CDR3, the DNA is TGTGCCAGCGTTCTGGCGGGACAGAAGGGCGAGCAGTACTTC. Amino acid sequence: CASVLAGQKGEQYF.

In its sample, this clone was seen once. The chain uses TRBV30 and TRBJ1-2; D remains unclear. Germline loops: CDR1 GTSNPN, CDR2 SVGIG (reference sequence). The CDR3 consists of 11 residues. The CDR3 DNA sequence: TGTGCTCTAACCTTGGGGTCCGGCTACACCTTC. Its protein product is CALTLGSGYTF. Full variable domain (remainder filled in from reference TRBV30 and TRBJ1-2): SQTIHQWPATLVQPVGSPLSLECTVEGTSNPNLYWYRQAAGRGLQLLFYSVGIGQISSEVPQNLSASRPQDRQFILSSKKLLLSDSGFYLCALTLGSGYTFGSGTRLTVV.

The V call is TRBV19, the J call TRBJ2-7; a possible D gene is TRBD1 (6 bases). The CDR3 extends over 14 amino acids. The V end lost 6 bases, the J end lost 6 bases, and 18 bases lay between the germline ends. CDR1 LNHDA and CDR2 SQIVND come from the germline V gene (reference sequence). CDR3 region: CASSQTGLGSEQYF. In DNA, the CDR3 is TGTGCCAGTAGCCAGACAGGTCTTGGCTCCGAGCAGTACTTC. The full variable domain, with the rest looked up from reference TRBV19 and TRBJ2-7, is DGGITQSPKYLFRKEGQNVTLSCEQNLNHDAMYWYRQDPGQGLRLIYYSQIVNDFQKGDIAEGYSVSREKKESFPLTVTSAQKNPTAFYLCASSQTGLGSEQYFGPGTRLTVT.

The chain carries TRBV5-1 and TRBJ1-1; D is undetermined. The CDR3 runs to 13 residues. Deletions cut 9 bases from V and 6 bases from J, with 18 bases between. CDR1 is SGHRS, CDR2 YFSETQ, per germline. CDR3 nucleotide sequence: TGCGCCACCTCTAGTTTGGGGTCCGCTGAAGCTTTCTTT. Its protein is CATSSLGSAEAFF.

The CDR3 is CASSSSGGSNQPQHF. DNA of the CDR3: TGTGCCAGCAGTTCCTCGGGGGGGAGCAATCAGCCCCAGCATTTT. This chain joins TRBV28 and TRBJ1-5; D might be TRBD1 (5 bases). This CDR3 is 15 amino acids long. The germline V gene encodes CDR1 MDHEN and CDR2 SYDVKM. V lost 4 bases, J lost 1 base, and 11 bases lay in between.

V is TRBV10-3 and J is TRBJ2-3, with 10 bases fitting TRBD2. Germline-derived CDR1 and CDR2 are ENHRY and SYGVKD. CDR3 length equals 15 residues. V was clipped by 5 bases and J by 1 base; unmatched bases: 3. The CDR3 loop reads CAISTSGVGTDTQYF. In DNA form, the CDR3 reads TGTGCCATCAGTACTAGCGGGGTGGGCACAGATACGCAGTATTTT.

The CDR3 sequence is CASSLVGGVRTEAFF. CDR3 nucleotides: TGTGCCAGCAGCTTAGTGGGGGGTGTGCGCACTGAAGCTTTCTTT. This sequence joins TRBV13 and TRBJ1-1; tentative D call: TRBD1 (5 bases). Trimming left V 1 base short and J 4 bases short, with 13 bases between. CDR3 size: 15 residues. Germline V gene sequence: CDR1 PRHDT, CDR2 FYEKMQ (reference sequence).

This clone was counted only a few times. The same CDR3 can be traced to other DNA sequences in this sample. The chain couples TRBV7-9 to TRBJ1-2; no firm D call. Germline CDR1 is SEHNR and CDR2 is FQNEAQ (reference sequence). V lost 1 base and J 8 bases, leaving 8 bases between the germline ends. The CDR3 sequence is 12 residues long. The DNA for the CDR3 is TGTGCCAGCAGCTTAGGGGGTCGCGGCTACACCTTC. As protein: CASSLGGRGYTF.

This CDR3 is CASGASGRGEQYF. CDR3 nucleotides: TGCGCCAGCGGAGCTAGCGGCCGAGGCGAGCAGTACTTC. The chain has TRBV10-1 and TRBJ2-7, with 7 bases aligning to TRBD2. The trim removed 8 bases at V and 6 bases at J, leaving 10 bases unmatched. The V gene's germline CDR1 is WNHNN and CDR2 SYGVQD (reference sequence). This CDR3 comprises 13 residues.

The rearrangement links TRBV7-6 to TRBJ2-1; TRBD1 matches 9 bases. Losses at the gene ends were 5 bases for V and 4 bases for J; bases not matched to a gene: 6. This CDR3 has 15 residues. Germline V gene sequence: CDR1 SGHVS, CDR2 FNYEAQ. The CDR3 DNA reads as TGTGCCAGCAGCCAGGGACAGGGAGGGTACAATGAGCAGTTCTTC. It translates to CASSQGQGGYNEQFF. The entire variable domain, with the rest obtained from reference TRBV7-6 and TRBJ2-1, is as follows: GAGVSQSPRYKVTKRGQDVALRCDPISGHVSLYWYRQALGQGPEFLTYFNYEAQQDKSGLPNDRFSAERPEGSISTLTIQRTEQRDSAMYRCASSQGQGGYNEQFFGPGTRLTVL.

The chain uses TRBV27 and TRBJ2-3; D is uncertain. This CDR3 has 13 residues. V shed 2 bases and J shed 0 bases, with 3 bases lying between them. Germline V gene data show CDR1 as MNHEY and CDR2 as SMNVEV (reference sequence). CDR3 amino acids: CASSLPSTDTQYF. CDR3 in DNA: TGTGCCAGCAGTTTACCGAGCACAGATACGCAGTATTTT.

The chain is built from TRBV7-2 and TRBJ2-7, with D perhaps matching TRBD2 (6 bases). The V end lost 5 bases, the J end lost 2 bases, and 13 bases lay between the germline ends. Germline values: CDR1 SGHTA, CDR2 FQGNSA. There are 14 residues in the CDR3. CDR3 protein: CASSRGGGTYEQYF. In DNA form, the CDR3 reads TGTGCCAGCAGCCGCGGCGGCGGGACCTACGAGCAGTACTTC.

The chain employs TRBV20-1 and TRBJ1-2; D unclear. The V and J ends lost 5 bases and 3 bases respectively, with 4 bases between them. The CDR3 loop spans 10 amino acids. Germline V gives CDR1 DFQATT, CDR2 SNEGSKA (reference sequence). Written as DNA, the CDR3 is TGCAGTGCTCGTCACTATGGCTACACCTTC. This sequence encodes CSARHYGYTF.

The CDR3 loop is CASGDEKLFF. For the CDR3, the DNA is TGTGCCAGCGGCGATGAAAAACTGTTTTTT. V is TRBV2 and J is TRBJ1-4; D unresolved. The CDR3 totals 10 residues. V lost 8 bases and J 6 bases, leaving 4 bases between the germline ends. Germline V gene lookup returns CDR1 SNHLY and CDR2 FYNNEI.

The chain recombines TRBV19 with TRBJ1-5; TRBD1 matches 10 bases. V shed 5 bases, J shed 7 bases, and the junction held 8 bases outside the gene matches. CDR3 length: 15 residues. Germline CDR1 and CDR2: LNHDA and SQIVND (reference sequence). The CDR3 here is CASSQSGQGQQPQHF. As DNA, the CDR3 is TGTGCCAGTAGTCAATCGGGACAGGGGCAACAGCCCCAGCATTTT. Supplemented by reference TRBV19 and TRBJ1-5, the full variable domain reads DGGITQSPKYLFRKEGQNVTLSCEQNLNHDAMYWYRQDPGQGLRLIYYSQIVNDFQKGDIAEGYSVSREKKESFPLTVTSAQKNPTAFYLCASSQSGQGQQPQHFGDGTRLSIL.

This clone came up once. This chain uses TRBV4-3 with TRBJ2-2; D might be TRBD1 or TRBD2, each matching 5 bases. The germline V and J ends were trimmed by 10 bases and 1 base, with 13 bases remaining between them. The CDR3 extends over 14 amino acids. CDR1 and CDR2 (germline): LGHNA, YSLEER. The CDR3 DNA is TGCGCCACCTCCCTGGGACGGAACACCGGGGAGCTGTTTTTT. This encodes CATSLGRNTGELFF.

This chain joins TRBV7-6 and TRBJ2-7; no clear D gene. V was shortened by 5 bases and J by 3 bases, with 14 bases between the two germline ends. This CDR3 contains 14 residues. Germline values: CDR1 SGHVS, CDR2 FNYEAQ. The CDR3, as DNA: TGTGCCAGCAGCAACCAGAGGTTCGGCTACGAGCAGTACTTC. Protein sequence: CASSNQRFGYEQYF.

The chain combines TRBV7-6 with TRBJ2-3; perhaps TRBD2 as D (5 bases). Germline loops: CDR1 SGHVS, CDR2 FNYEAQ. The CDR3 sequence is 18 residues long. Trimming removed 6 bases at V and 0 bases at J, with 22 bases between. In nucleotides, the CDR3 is TGTGCCAGCAGTTTGGGAGCTGTCACCATCACTAGCACAGATACGCAGTATTTT. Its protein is CASSLGAVTITSTDTQYF.

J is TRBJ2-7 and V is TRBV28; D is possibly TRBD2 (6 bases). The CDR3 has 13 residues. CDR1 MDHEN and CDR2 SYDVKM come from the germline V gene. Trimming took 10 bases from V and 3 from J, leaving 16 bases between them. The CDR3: CATGETPNYEQYF. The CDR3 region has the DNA TGTGCCACGGGGGAAACGCCGAACTACGAGCAGTACTTC.

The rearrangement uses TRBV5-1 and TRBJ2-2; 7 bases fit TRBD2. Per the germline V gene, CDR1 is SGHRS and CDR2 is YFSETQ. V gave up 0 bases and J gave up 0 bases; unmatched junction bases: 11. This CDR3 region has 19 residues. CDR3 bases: TGCGCCAGCAGCTTGGCCAGAAGATTAGCGGGTACGAACACCGGGGAGCTGTTTTTT. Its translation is CASSLARRLAGTNTGELFF.

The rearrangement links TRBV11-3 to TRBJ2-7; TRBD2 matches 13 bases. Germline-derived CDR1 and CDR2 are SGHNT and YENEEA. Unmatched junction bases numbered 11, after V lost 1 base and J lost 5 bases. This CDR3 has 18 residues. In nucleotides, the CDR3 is TGTGCCAGCAGCTTAGGAGGACTAGCGGGAGATAGAAGCCACGAGCAGTACTTC. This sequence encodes CASSLGGLAGDRSHEQYF. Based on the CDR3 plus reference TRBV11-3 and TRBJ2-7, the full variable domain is EAGVVQSPRYKIIEKKQPVAFWCNPISGHNTLYWYLQNLGQGPELLIRYENEEAVDDSQLPKDRFSAERLKGVDSTLKIQPAELGDSAVYLCASSLGGLAGDRSHEQYFGPGTRLTVT.

CDR3 bases: TGCGCCAGCAGCCCGGGACTAGCGGGAGTAAGAACCGGGGAGCTGTTTTTT. Protein product: CASSPGLAGVRTGELFF. This rearrangement joins TRBV5-1 to TRBJ2-2; 14 nucleotides line up with TRBD2. The CDR3 has 17 residues. V trimming: 4 bases; J trimming: 5 bases; junction bases outside the gene matches: 7. The germline V gene has CDR1 SGHRS and CDR2 YFSETQ.